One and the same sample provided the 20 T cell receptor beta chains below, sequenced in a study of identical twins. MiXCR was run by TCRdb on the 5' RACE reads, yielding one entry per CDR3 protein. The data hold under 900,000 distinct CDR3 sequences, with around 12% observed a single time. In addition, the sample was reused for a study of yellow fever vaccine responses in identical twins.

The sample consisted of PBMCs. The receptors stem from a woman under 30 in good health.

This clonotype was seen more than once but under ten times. CDR3 region: CSARISTEAFF. The DNA for the CDR3 is TGCAGTGCTAGGATCAGTACTGAAGCTTTCTTT. The rearrangement uses TRBV20-1 and TRBJ1-1; no reliable D call. Trimming removed 3 bases at V and 5 bases at J, with 7 bases between. The CDR3 is 11 residues long. Germline CDR1 DFQATT, CDR2 SNEGSKA (reference sequence).

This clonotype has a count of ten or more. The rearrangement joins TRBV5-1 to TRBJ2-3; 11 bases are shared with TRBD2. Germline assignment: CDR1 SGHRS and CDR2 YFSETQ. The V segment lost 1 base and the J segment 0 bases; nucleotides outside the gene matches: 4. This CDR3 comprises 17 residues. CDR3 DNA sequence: TGCGCCAGCAGCTTGTCACCTAGCGGGGGGAGCACAGATACGCAGTATTTT. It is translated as CASSLSPSGGSTDTQYF.

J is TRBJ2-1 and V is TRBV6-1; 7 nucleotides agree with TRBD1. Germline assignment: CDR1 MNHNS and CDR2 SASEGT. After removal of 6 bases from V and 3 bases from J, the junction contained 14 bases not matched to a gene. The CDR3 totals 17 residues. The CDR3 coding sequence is TGTGCCAGCAGCCGGACAGGTCAACGACTAAACTACAATGAGCAGTTCTTC. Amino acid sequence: CASSRTGQRLNYNEQFF.

CDR3 nucleotide sequence: TGTGCCAGCAGCTTATATGGCTCGCGGCAAACTTCCTACGAGCAGTACTTC. This sequence encodes CASSLYGSRQTSYEQYF. V is TRBV7-8 and J is TRBJ2-7; D call uncertain. The CDR3 sequence is 17 residues long. Between the trimmed V and J ends, which lost 2 bases and 1 base, there was a span of 18 bases. Germline lookup yields CDR1 SGHVS and CDR2 FQNEAQ. Full variable domain (outside the CDR3, taken from reference TRBV7-8 and TRBJ2-7): GAGVSQSPRYKVAKRGQDVALRCDPISGHVSLFWYQQALGQGPEFLTYFQNEAQLDKSGLPSDRFFAERPEGSVSTLKIQRTQQEDSAVYLCASSLYGSRQTSYEQYFGPGTRLTVT.

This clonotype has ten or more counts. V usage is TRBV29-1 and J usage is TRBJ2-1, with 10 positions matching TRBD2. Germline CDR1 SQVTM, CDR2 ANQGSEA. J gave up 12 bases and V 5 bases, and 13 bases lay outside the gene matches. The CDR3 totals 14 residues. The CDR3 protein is CSVISGRAGTGQFF. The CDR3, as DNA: TGCAGCGTTATCAGCGGGAGGGCAGGTACGGGGCAGTTCTTC.

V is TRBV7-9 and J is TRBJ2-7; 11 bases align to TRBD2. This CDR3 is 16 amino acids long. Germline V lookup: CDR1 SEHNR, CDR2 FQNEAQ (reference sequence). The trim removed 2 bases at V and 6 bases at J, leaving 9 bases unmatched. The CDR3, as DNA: TGTGCCAGCAGCTTACCCCGGGGTAGCGGGAGGGCCGAGCAGTACTTC. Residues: CASSLPRGSGRAEQYF.

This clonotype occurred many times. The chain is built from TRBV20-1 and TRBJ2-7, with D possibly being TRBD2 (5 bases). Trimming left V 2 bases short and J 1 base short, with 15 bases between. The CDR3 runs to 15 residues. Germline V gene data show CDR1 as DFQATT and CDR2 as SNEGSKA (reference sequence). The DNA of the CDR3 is TGCAGTGCTAGATCCGTAGAGGGTGGATCCTACGAGCAGTACTTC. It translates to CSARSVEGGSYEQYF.

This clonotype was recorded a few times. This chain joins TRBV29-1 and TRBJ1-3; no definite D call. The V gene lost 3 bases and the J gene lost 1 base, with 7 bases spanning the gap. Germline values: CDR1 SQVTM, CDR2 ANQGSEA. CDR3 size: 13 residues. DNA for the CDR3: TGCAGCGTTGAGCAGCTATCTGGAAACACCATATATTTT. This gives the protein CSVEQLSGNTIYF.

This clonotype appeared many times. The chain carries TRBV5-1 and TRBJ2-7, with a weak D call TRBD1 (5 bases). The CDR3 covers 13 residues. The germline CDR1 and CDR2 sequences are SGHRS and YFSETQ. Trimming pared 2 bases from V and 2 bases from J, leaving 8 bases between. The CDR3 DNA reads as TGCGCCAGCAGCTTTGACAGAACCTACGAGCAGTACTTC. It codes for CASSFDRTYEQYF.

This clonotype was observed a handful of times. The CDR3 here is CASSSQTGNRGEAFF. As DNA, the CDR3 is TGCGCCAGCAGCTCCCAGACGGGGAACAGGGGGGAAGCTTTCTTT. This chain uses TRBV5-1 with TRBJ1-1, with 8 bases that match TRBD1. The trim removed 3 bases at V and 8 bases at J, leaving 12 bases unmatched. CDR1 and CDR2 from the germline V gene are SGHRS and YFSETQ. This CDR3 is built from 15 residues.

The CDR3 DNA reads TGTGCCAGCTCACTACGCGGGGGTTTCGAGCAGTACTTC. Translated, it gives CASSLRGGFEQYF. The V gene is TRBV18, the J gene TRBJ2-7; 7 bases align to TRBD2. Trimming removed 4 bases from V and 6 bases from J; junction bases left unmatched: 6. The CDR3 is 13 amino acids. CDR1 is KGHSH and CDR2 is LQKENI in the germline V gene.

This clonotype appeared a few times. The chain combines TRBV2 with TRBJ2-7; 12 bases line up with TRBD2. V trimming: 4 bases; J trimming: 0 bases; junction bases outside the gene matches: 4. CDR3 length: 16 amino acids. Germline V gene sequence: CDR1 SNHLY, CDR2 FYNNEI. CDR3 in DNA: TGTGCCAGCAGTGGGGAGACTAGCGGGAGCTCCTACGAGCAGTACTTC. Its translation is CASSGETSGSSYEQYF.

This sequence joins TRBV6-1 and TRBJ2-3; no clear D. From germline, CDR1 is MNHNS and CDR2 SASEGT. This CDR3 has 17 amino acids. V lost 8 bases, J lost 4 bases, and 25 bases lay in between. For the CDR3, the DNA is TGTGCCAGCGACCCCCTGCCGTACGGGCGGAGCCCAGATACGCAGTATTTT. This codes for CASDPLPYGRSPDTQYF.

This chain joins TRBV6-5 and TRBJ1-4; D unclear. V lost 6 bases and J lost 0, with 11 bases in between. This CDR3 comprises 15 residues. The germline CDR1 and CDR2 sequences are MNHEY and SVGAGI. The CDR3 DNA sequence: TGTGCCAGCAGCTACCTCCCGGCAACTAATGAAAAACTGTTTTTT. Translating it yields CASSYLPATNEKLFF.

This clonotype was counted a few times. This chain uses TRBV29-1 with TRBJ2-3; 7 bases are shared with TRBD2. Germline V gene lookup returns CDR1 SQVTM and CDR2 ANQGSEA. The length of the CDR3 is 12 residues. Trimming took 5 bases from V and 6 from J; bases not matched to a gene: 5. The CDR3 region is CSVQAGVDTQYF. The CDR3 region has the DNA TGCAGCGTTCAGGCGGGGGTTGATACGCAGTATTTT.

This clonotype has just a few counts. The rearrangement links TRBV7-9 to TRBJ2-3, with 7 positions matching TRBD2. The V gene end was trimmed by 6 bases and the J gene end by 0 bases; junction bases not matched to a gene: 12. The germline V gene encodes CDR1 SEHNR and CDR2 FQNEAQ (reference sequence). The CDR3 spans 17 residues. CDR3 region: CASSPTLRTRSTDTQYF. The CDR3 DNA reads TGTGCCAGCAGTCCAACGCTACGGACTAGGAGCACAGATACGCAGTATTTT.

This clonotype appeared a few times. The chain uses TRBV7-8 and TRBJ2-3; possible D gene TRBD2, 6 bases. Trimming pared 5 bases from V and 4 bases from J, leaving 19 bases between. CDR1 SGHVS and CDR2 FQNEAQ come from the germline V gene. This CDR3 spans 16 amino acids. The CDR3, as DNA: TGTGCCAGCAGCCTACTCGCGCGGGGATCGGCAGATACGCAGTATTTT. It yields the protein CASSLLARGSADTQYF.

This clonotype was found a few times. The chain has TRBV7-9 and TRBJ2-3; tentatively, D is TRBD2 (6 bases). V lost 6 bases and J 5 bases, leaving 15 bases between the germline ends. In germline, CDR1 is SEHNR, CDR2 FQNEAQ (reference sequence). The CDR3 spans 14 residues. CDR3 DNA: TGTGCCAGCAGGGGGAGCGGGTCGAAAGATACGCAGTATTTT. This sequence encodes CASRGSGSKDTQYF.

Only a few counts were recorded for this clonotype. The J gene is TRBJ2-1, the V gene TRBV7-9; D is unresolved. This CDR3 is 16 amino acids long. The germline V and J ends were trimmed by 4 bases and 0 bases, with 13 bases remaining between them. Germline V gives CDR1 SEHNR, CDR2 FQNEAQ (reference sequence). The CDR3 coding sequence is TGTGCCAGCAGCTCCCTATATGGAAGCTCCTACAATGAGCAGTTCTTC. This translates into CASSSLYGSSYNEQFF.

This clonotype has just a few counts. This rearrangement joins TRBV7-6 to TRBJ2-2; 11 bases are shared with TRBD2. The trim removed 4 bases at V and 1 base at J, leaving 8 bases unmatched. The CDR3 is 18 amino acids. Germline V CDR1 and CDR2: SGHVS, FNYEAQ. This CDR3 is CASSSYSGRARNTGELFF. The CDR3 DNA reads TGTGCCAGCAGCTCATATAGCGGGAGGGCCCGGAACACCGGGGAGCTGTTTTTT.